This entry features one T cell receptor (beta chain) sequence. Its antigen is not identified. This CDR3 fails to terminate in the conserved phenylalanine or tryptophan, so it likely reflects a read error. Authors of the study amplified TCR beta CDR3 regions from RNA transcripts. HTBI primers were the set used in a first-round RT-PCR of the TCR CDR3. TCRdb re-called the multiplex PCR reads through MiXCR, storing one row per CDR3 protein. Of around 97,000 distinct CDR3 sequences listed, roughly 50% are singletons. This sample is part of a study of T cells in Graves' hyperthyroidism and ophthalmopathy. The CDR3 runs 18 residues. Per germline, CDR1 SGHRS and CDR2 YFSETQ. Trimming cost V 1 base and J 3 bases; bases outside gene matches: 8. Points from the study as a whole: With a median lead of 6.5 months before onset, the model predicted ophthalmopathy.

The receptor was derived from a middle-aged man with Graves' hyperthyroidism. The genes are TRBV5-1 and TRBJ2-4; 12 positions match TRBD2. Material for sequencing was blood. CDR3 loop: CASSLWRLAGGDKNIQYL. The CDR3, as DNA: TGCGCCAGCAGCTTGTGGCGGCTAGCGGGGGGGGACAAAAACATTCAGTACCTC.